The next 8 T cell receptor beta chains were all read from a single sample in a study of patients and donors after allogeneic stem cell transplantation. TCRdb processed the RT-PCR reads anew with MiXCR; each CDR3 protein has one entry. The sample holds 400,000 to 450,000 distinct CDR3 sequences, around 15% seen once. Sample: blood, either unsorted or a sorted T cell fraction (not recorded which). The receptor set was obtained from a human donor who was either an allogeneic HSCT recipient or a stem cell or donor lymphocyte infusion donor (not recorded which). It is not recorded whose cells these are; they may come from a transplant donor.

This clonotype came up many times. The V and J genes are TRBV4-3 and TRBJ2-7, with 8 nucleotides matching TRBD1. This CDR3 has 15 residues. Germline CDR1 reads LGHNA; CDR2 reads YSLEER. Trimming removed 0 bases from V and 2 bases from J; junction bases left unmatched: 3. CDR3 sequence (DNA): TGCGCCAGCAGCCAAGAGGAACAGGGGGCCTACGAGCAGTACTTC. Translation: CASSQEEQGAYEQYF.

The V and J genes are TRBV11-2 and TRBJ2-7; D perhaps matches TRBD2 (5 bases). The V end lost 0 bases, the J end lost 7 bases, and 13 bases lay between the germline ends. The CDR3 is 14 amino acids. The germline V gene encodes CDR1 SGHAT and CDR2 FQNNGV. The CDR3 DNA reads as TGTGCCAGCAGCTTAGAGAGGCTAGCAAGGGAGCAGTACTTC. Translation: CASSLERLAREQYF.

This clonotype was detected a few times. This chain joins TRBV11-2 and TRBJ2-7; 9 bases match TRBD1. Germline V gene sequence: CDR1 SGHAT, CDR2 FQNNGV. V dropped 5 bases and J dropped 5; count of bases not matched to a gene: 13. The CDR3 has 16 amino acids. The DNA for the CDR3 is TGTGCCAGCAGCCACCACAGGGGGCCGGTTCCCGACGAGCAGTACTTC. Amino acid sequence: CASSHHRGPVPDEQYF.

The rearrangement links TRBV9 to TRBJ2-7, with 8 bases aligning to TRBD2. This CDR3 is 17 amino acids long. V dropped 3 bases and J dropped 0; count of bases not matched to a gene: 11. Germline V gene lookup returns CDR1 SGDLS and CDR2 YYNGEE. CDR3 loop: CASSETAGGIGSYEQYF. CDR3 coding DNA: TGTGCCAGCAGCGAGACGGCGGGGGGCATTGGCTCCTACGAGCAGTACTTC. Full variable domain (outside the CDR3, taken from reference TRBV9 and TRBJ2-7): DSGVTQTPKHLITATGQRVTLRCSPRSGDLSVYWYQQSLDQGLQFLIQYYNGEERAKGNILERFSAQQFPDLHSELNLSSLELGDSALYFCASSETAGGIGSYEQYFGPGTRLTVT.

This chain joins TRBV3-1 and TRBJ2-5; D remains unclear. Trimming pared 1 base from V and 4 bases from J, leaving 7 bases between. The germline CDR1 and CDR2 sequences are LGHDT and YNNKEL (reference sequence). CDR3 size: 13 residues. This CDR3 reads CASSQAAGETQYF. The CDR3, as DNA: TGTGCCAGCAGCCAAGCGGCCGGAGAGACCCAGTACTTC.

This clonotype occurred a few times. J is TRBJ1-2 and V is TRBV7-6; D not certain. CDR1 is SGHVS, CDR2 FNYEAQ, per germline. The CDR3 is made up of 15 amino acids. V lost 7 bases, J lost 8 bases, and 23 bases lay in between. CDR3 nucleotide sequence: TGTGCCAGCAAATATACGGCGGGCGAAGAAGGAGGCTACACCTTC. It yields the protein CASKYTAGEEGGYTF.

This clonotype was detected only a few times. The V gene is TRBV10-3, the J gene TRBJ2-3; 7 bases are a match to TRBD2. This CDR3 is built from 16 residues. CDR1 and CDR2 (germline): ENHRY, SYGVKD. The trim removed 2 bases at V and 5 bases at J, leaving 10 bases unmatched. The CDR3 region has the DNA TGTGCCATCAGTGAGACGGGGGAGGGCGGAGGAGATACGCAGTATTTT. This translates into CAISETGEGGGDTQYF.

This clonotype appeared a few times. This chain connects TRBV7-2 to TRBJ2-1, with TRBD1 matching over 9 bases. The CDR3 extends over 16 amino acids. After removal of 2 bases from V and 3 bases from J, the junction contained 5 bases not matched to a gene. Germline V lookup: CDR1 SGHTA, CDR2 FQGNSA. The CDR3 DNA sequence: TGTGCCAGCAGCTTAACAGGGGGCGATTTCTACAATGAGCAGTTCTTC. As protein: CASSLTGGDFYNEQFF. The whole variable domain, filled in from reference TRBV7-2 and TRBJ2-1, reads GAGVSQSPSNKVTEKGKDVELRCDPISGHTALYWYRQSLGQGLEFLIYFQGNSAPDKSGLPSDRFSAERTGGSVSTLTIQRTQQEDSAVYLCASSLTGGDFYNEQFFGPGTRLTVL.